Presented here are 3 T cell receptor beta chains from one specimen sequenced in a study of shared clonotypes between healthy human individuals. Here immunoSEQ multiplex PCR was the method, and the copy in TCRdb shows in-frame clones only, minus some. The sample includes fewer than 1.8 million clones, around 98.5% of them seen just once. The sequencing input was naive CD4+ T cells sorted from blood. The subset denotes: CD45RA+ positively selected. These receptors all come from a man younger than 40 in good health.

This clone was found a few times. The genes are TRBV18 and TRBJ2-1, with D hard to call. The CDR3 loop spans 13 amino acids. Germline assignment: CDR1 KGHSH and CDR2 LQKENI. Trimming took 5 bases from V and 6 from J, leaving 11 bases between them. The CDR3 sequence: CASSTDRANEQFF. The DNA for the CDR3 is TGTGCCAGCTCAACGGACCGAGCCAATGAGCAGTTCTTC.

This sequence joins TRBV6-1 and TRBJ2-5; D perhaps matches TRBD1 (6 bases). In germline, CDR1 is MNHNS, CDR2 SASEGT. The CDR3 covers 13 residues. The CDR3 reads CGLGGTTGETQYF. Here the CDR3 DNA reads TGTGGCTTAGGGGGAACCACGGGCGAGACCCAGTACTTC.

The chain recombines TRBV7-2 with TRBJ2-7; no clear D. The CDR3 has 16 amino acids. V lost 0 bases and J 0 bases, leaving 12 bases between the germline ends. The germline gives CDR1 SGHTA, CDR2 FQGNSA. The CDR3 reads CASSLALRAGSYEQYF. For the CDR3, the DNA is TGTGCCAGCAGCTTAGCGCTAAGGGCCGGCTCCTACGAGCAGTACTTC.